Included here is one T cell receptor beta chain sequence, with context. The data derive from a study of tumour-infiltrating T cells in Burkitt lymphoma. Study-wide context: Overall and progression-free survival were predicted by productive clonality.

The CDR3 has 16 residues. J gave up 4 bases and V 3 bases, and 7 bases lay outside the gene matches. Germline CDR1 reads KGHSH; CDR2 reads LQKENI. TCRdb's copy holds only in-frame clones and misses some; the assay was immunoSEQ multiplex PCR. Of about 15,000 clones listed, more than 65% were seen once; the top ten hold around 2%. This receptor was taken from a human donor with diffuse large B-cell lymphoma. Sequencing was carried out using tumor tissue. V usage is TRBV18 and J usage is TRBJ2-7; 12 bases agree with TRBD2. Written as DNA, the CDR3 is TGTGCCAGCTCACCCACACCTAGCGGGAGGGGGTACGAGCAGTACTTC. It encodes CASSPTPSGRGYEQYF.